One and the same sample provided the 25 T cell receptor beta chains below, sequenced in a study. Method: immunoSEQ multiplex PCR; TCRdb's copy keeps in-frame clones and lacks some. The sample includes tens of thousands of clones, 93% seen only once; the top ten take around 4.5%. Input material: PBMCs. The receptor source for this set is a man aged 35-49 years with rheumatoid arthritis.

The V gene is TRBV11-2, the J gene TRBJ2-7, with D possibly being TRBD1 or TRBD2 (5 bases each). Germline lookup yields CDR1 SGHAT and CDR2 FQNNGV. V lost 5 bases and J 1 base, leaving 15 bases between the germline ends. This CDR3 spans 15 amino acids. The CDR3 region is CASSHRGRDSYEQYF. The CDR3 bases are TGTGCCAGCAGCCATAGGGGACGGGATTCCTACGAGCAGTACTTC. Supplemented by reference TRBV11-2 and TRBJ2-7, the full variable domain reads EAGVAQSPRYKIIEKRQSVAFWCNPISGHATLYWYQQILGQGPKLLIQFQNNGVVDDSQLPKDRFSAERLKGVDSTLKIQPAKLEDSAVYLCASSHRGRDSYEQYFGPGTRLTVT.

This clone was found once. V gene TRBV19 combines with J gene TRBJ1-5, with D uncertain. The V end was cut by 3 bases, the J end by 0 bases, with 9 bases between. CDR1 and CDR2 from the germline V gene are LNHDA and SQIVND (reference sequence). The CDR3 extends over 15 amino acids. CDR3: CASSIEYNSNQPQHF. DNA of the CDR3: TGTGCCAGTAGTATCGAATACAATAGCAATCAGCCCCAGCATTTT.

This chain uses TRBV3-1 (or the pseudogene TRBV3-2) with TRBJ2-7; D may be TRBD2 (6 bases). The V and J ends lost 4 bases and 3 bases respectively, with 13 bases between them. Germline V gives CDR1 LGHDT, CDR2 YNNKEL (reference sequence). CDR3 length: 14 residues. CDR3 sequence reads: CASSPTSFGYEQYF. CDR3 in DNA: TGTGCCAGCAGCCCGACTAGTTTTGGCTACGAGCAGTACTTC.

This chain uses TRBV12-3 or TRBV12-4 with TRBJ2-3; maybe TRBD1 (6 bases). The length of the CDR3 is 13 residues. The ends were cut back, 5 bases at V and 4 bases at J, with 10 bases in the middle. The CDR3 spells CASSGQIADTQYF. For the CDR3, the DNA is TGTGCCAGCAGTGGACAGATTGCAGATACGCAGTATTTT.

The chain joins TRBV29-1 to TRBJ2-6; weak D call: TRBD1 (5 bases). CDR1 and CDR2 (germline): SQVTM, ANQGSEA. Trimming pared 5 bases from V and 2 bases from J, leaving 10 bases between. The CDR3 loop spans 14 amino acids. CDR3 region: CSVYTGAGANVLTF. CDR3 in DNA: TGCAGCGTTTATACAGGAGCTGGGGCCAACGTCCTGACTTTC.

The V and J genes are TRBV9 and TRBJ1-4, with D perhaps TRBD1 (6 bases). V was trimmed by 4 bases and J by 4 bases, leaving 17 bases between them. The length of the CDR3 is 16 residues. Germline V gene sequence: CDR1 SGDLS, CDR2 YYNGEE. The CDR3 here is CASSPEGGRGNEKLFF. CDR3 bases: TGTGCCAGCAGCCCAGAGGGGGGCAGGGGTAATGAAAAACTGTTTTTT. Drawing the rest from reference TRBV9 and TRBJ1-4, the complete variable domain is DSGVTQTPKHLITATGQRVTLRCSPRSGDLSVYWYQQSLDQGLQFLIQYYNGEERAKGNILERFSAQQFPDLHSELNLSSLELGDSALYFCASSPEGGRGNEKLFFGSGTQLSVL.

CDR3 in DNA: TGTGCCAGCAGTTACTCCCAGCGCGAGGGTCTATACGAGCAGTACTTC. Amino acids: CASSYSQREGLYEQYF. The gene calls are TRBV6-5 and TRBJ2-7; possibly TRBD2 for D (5 bases). Deletions cut 0 bases from V and 4 bases from J, with 16 bases between. CDR3 length: 16 residues. The germline V gene encodes CDR1 MNHEY and CDR2 SVGAGI.

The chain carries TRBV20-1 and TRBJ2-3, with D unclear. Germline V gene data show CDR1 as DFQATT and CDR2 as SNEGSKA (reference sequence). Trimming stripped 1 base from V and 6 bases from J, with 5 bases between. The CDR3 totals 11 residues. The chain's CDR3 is CSARVVDTQYF. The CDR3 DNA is TGCAGTGCTAGAGTTGTCGATACGCAGTATTTT.

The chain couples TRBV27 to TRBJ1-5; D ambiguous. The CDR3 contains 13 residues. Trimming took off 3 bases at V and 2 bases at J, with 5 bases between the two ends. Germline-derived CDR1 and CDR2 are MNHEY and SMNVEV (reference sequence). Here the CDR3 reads CASSFARNQPQHF. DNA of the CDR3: TGTGCCAGCAGTTTCGCCCGCAATCAGCCCCAGCATTTT.

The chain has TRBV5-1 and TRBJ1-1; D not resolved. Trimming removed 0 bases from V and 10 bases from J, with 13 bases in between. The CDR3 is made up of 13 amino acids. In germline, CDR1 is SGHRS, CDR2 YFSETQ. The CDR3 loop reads CASSLGQRPGAFF. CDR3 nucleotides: TGCGCCAGCAGCTTGGGCCAGCGACCTGGAGCTTTCTTT.

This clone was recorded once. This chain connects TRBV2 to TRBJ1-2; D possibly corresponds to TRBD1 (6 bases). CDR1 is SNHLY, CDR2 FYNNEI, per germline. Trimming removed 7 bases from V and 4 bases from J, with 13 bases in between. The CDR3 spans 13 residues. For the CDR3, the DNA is TGTGCCAGCAATCAGGACAGACGCTATGGCTACACCTTC. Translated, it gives CASNQDRRYGYTF.

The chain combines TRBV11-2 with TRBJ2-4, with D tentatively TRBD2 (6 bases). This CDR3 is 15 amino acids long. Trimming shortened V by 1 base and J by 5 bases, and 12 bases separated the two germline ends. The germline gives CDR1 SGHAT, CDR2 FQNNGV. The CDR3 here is CASSLGGENQNIQYF. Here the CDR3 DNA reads TGTGCCAGCAGCTTAGGGGGGGAGAACCAAAACATTCAGTACTTC.

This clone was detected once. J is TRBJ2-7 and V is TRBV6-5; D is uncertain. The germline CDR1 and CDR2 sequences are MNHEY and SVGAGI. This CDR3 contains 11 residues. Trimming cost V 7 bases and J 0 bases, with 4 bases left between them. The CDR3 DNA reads TGTGCCAGCAAGCTCTCCTACGAGCAGTACTTC. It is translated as CASKLSYEQYF.

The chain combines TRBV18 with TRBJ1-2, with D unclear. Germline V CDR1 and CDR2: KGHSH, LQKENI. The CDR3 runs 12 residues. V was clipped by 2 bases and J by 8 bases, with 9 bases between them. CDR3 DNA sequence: TGTGCCAGCTCACCAGGCCCTGGGGGCTACACCTTC. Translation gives CASSPGPGGYTF.

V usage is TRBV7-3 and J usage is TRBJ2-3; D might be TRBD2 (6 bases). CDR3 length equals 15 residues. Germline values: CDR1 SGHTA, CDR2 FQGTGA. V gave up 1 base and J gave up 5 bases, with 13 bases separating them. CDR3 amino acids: CASSLSGNGGDTQYF. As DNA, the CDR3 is TGTGCCAGCAGCTTAAGCGGGAATGGAGGAGATACGCAGTATTTT.

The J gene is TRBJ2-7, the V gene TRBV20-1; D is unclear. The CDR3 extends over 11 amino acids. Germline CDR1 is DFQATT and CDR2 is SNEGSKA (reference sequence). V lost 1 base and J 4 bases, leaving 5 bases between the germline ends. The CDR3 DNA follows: TGCAGTGCTAGAGGCTATTACGAGCAGTACTTC. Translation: CSARGYYEQYF.

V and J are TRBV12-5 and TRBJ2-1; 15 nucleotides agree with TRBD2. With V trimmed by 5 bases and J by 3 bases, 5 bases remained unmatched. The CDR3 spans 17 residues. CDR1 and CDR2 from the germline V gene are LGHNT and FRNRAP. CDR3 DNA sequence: TGTGCTAGTGGTATGGGACTAGCGGGAGGTAACTACAATGAGCAGTTCTTC. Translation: CASGMGLAGGNYNEQFF.

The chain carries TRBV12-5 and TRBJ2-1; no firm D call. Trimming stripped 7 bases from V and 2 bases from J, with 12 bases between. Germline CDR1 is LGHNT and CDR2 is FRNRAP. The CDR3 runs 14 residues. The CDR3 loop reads CASEPRAAYNEQFF. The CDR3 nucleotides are TGTGCTAGTGAACCCCGGGCAGCCTACAATGAGCAGTTCTTC.

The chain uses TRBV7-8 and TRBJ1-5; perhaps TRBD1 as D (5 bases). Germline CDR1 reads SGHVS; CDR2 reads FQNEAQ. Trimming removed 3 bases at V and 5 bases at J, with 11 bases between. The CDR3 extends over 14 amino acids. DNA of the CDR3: TGTGCCAGCAGCTTGTCGGGGCCCGATCAGCCCCAGCATTTT. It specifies CASSLSGPDQPQHF.

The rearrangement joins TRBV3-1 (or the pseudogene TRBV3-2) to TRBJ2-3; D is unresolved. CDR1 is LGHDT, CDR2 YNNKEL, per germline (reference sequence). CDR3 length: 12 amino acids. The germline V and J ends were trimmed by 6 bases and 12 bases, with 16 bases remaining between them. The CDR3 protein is CASSSRIHYQYF. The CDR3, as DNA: TGTGCCAGCAGTTCTAGGATACATTATCAGTATTTT.

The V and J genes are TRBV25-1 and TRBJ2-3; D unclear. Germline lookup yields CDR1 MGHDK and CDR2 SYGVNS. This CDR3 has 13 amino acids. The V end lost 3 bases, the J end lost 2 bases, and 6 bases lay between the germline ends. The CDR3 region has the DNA TGTGCCAGCAGTGAGCAGAACACAGATACGCAGTATTTT. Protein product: CASSEQNTDTQYF.

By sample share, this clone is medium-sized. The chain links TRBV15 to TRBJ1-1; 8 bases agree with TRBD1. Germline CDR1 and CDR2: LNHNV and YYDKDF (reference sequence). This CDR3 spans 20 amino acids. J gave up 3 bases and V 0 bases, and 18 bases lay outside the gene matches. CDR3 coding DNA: TGTGCCACCAGCAGAGATCCAGGGGGCCGGTTAGAACCCTTGGACACTGAAGCTTTCTTT. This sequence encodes CATSRDPGGRLEPLDTEAFF. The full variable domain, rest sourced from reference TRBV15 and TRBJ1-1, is DAMVIQNPRYQVTQFGKPVTLSCSQTLNHNVMYWYQQKSSQAPKLLFHYYDKDFNNEADTPDNFQSRRPNTSFCFLDIRSPGLGDTAMYLCATSRDPGGRLEPLDTEAFFGQGTRLTVV.

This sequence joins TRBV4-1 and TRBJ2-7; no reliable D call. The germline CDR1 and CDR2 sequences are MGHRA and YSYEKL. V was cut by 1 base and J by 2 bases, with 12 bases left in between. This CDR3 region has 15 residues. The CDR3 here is CASSQVPSLAYEQYF. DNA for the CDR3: TGCGCCAGCAGCCAAGTACCCTCCCTGGCCTACGAGCAGTACTTC.

Here the CDR3 DNA reads TGTGCCAGCAGCTTAAGAGACTCTGGGGCCAACGTCCTGACTTTC. It encodes CASSLRDSGANVLTF. The chain employs TRBV5-6 and TRBJ2-6; D not resolved. The germline V gene encodes CDR1 SGHDT and CDR2 YYEEEE. The CDR3 loop spans 15 amino acids. Trimming pared 2 bases from V and 0 bases from J, leaving 6 bases between. Complete variable domain (other parts from reference TRBV5-6 and TRBJ2-6): DAGVTQSPTHLIKTRGQQVTLRCSPKSGHDTVSWYQQALGQGPQFIFQYYEEEERQRGNFPDRFSGHQFPNYSSELNVNALLLGDSALYLCASSLRDSGANVLTFGAGSRLTVL.

CDR3 sequence reads: CASSLGLPGAYGELFF. CDR3 in DNA: TGTGCCAGCAGCTTAGGACTTCCAGGGGCGTACGGGGAGCTGTTTTTT. The rearrangement links TRBV7-9 to TRBJ2-2; tentative D call: TRBD1 (6 bases). Trimming cost V 1 base and J 7 bases, with 16 bases left between them. The CDR3 runs 16 residues. The germline V gene has CDR1 SEHNR and CDR2 FQNEAQ (reference sequence).